A selection of T cell receptor beta chains follows, all from one sample in a study of T cells in Graves' hyperthyroidism and ophthalmopathy. TCRdb re-called the multiplex PCR reads through MiXCR, storing one row per CDR3 protein. The repertoire holds over 700,000 distinct CDR3 sequences, with more than 30% as singletons. The sample comprised blood. The receptors originated from a man aged 18 to 30 with Graves' hyperthyroidism. Each CDR3 is given with its conserved first and last residue. A D gene is named only where the DNA matches it firmly. Size is omitted from some rows. Given values are once, few, many or a class for expanded clones.

J gene: TRBJ2-2
clone size: many
D gene: -
V gene: TRBV29-1
CDR3 length: 12
CDR3 protein: CSVEDWAGELFF
CDR3 DNA: TGCAGCGTTGAAGATTGGGCGGGGGAGCTGTTTTTT

J gene: TRBJ1-5
clone size: few
D gene: TRBD1
V gene: TRBV20-1
CDR3 length: 15
CDR3 protein: CSAFGQGAFNQPQHF
CDR3 DNA: TGCAGTGCCTTCGGACAGGGGGCATTCAATCAGCCCCAGCATTTT

J gene: TRBJ1-6
clone size: few
D gene: -
V gene: TRBV27
CDR3 length: 13
CDR3 protein: CASSRGVNSPLHF
CDR3 DNA: TGTGCCAGCAGTCGTGGGGTTAATTCACCCCTCCACTTT

J gene: TRBJ2-7
clone size: -
D gene: -
V gene: TRBV5-4
CDR3 length: 14
CDR3 protein: CASSSPDSSCEQYF
CDR3 DNA: TGTGCCAGCAGCTCGCCCGACAGCTCCTGCGAGCAGTACTTC

J gene: TRBJ1-2
clone size: -
D gene: -
V gene: TRBV4-2
CDR3 length: 14
CDR3 protein: CASSPTNENYGYTF
CDR3 DNA: TGTGCCAGCAGTCCAACAAATGAAAACTATGGCTACACCTTC

J gene: TRBJ1-4
clone size: -
D gene: -
V gene: TRBV20-1
CDR3 length: 14
CDR3 protein: CSASPSRDIEKLFF
CDR3 DNA: TGCAGTGCTAGCCCATCTCGGGACATTGAAAAACTGTTTTTT

J gene: TRBJ2-5
clone size: -
D gene: TRBD2
V gene: TRBV2
CDR3 length: 14
CDR3 protein: CASSTSGAVETQYF
CDR3 DNA: TGTGCCAGCAGCACTAGCGGGGCGGTGGAGACCCAGTACTTC

J gene: TRBJ2-5
clone size: -
D gene: -
V gene: TRBV24-1
CDR3 length: 16
CDR3 protein: CATSETGTRGEETQYF
CDR3 DNA: TGTGCCACCAGTGAAACAGGGACCAGGGGGGAAGAGACCCAGTACTTC

J gene: TRBJ1-5
clone size: -
D gene: -
V gene: TRBV10-3
CDR3 length: 13
CDR3 protein: CATGRDIGEPQHF
CDR3 DNA: TGTGCCACCGGGAGGGACATAGGGGAACCCCAGCATTTT

J gene: TRBJ1-5
clone size: few
D gene: -
V gene: TRBV19
CDR3 length: 14
CDR3 protein: CASMARVPYQPQHF
CDR3 DNA: TGTGCCAGTATGGCCAGGGTCCCCTATCAGCCCCAGCATTTT

J gene: TRBJ2-2
clone size: -
D gene: TRBD2
V gene: TRBV28
CDR3 length: 17
CDR3 protein: CASSLVAGGPLAGELFF
CDR3 DNA: TGTGCCAGCAGTTTGGTAGCGGGAGGGCCTTTAGCCGGGGAGCTGTTTTTT

J gene: TRBJ1-6
clone size: -
D gene: -
V gene: TRBV7-6
CDR3 length: 14
CDR3 protein: CASSFGVGYSPLHF
CDR3 DNA: TGTGCCAGCAGTTTTGGGGTGGGATATTCACCCCTCCACTTT

J gene: TRBJ1-3
clone size: few
D gene: -
V gene: TRBV29-1
CDR3 length: 10
CDR3 protein: CSVEGNTIYF
CDR3 DNA: TGCAGCGTTGAAGGAAACACCATATATTTT

J gene: TRBJ2-2
clone size: -
D gene: -
V gene: TRBV6-5
CDR3 length: 12
CDR3 protein: CASSYKPGELFF
CDR3 DNA: TGTGCCAGCAGTTACAAACCCGGGGAGCTGTTTTTT

J gene: TRBJ2-2
clone size: -
D gene: TRBD2
V gene: TRBV7-9
CDR3 length: 15
CDR3 protein: CASSPSGRGTGELFF
CDR3 DNA: TGTGCCAGCAGTCCCAGCGGGAGGGGCACCGGGGAGCTGTTTTTT

J gene: TRBJ2-5
clone size: few
D gene: -
V gene: TRBV5-8
CDR3 length: 15
CDR3 protein: CASSLGEYSGEPQYF
CDR3 DNA: TGTGCCAGCAGCTTGGGGGAGTACTCGGGCGAGCCCCAGTACTTC

J gene: TRBJ1-2
clone size: -
D gene: -
V gene: TRBV25-1
CDR3 length: 15
CDR3 protein: CASSVPGHKYYGYTF
CDR3 DNA: TGTGCCAGCAGTGTTCCGGGACACAAATACTATGGCTACACCTTC

J gene: TRBJ1-1
clone size: many
D gene: TRBD1
V gene: TRBV29-1
CDR3 length: 12
CDR3 protein: CSVDRGVDEAFF
CDR3 DNA: TGCAGCGTGGACAGGGGCGTGGATGAAGCTTTCTTT

J gene: TRBJ2-6
clone size: -
D gene: -
V gene: TRBV4-1
CDR3 length: 16
CDR3 protein: CASSQGPLSGANVLTF
CDR3 DNA: TGCGCCAGCAGCCAAGGGCCCCTCTCTGGGGCCAACGTCCTGACTTTC

J gene: TRBJ2-5
clone size: many
D gene: TRBD2
V gene: TRBV19
CDR3 length: 14
CDR3 protein: CASSPAGRGETQYF
CDR3 DNA: TGTGCCAGTAGTCCGGCGGGGAGGGGAGAGACCCAGTACTTC

J gene: TRBJ2-7
clone size: -
D gene: -
V gene: TRBV2
CDR3 length: 13
CDR3 protein: CASSGKLVYEQYF
CDR3 DNA: TGTGCCAGCAGTGGAAAACTGGTCTACGAGCAGTACTTC

J gene: TRBJ2-7
clone size: -
D gene: TRBD2
V gene: TRBV7-9
CDR3 length: 15
CDR3 protein: CASSTMGLVGYEQYF
CDR3 DNA: TGTGCCAGCAGCACCATGGGACTAGTCGGGTACGAGCAGTACTTC

J gene: TRBJ2-7
clone size: many
D gene: TRBD1
V gene: TRBV15
CDR3 length: 14
CDR3 protein: CATSRDGQAYEQYF
CDR3 DNA: TGTGCCACCAGCAGAGATGGACAGGCCTACGAGCAGTACTTC

J gene: TRBJ1-1
clone size: once
D gene: -
V gene: TRBV11-3
CDR3 length: 14
CDR3 protein: CASTWGGGSSEAFF
CDR3 DNA: TGTGCCAGCACCTGGGGGGGGGGCAGCTCTGAAGCTTTCTTT

J gene: TRBJ2-1
clone size: -
D gene: -
V gene: TRBV15
CDR3 length: 15
CDR3 protein: CATSREAVSYNEQFF
CDR3 DNA: TGTGCCACCAGCAGAGAAGCGGTCTCCTACAATGAGCAGTTCTTC

J gene: TRBJ2-2
clone size: few
D gene: -
V gene: TRBV9
CDR3 length: 15
CDR3 protein: CASSSWSRNTGELFF
CDR3 DNA: TGTGCCAGCAGCTCCTGGTCCAGGAACACCGGGGAGCTGTTTTTT

J gene: TRBJ2-7
clone size: few
D gene: TRBD1
V gene: TRBV11-1
CDR3 length: 15
CDR3 protein: CASSLSGQGPVEQYF
CDR3 DNA: TGTGCCAGCAGCTTGAGTGGACAGGGCCCAGTCGAGCAGTACTTC

J gene: TRBJ1-5
clone size: -
D gene: -
V gene: TRBV19
CDR3 length: 14
CDR3 protein: CASSPRQWNQPQHF
CDR3 DNA: TGTGCCAGCAGTCCCCGACAGTGGAATCAGCCCCAGCATTTT

J gene: TRBJ1-4
clone size: once
D gene: -
V gene: TRBV29-1
CDR3 length: 14
CDR3 protein: CSVGTGLGDEKLFF
CDR3 DNA: TGCAGCGTTGGTACAGGGCTAGGGGATGAAAAACTGTTTTTT

J gene: TRBJ1-6
clone size: -
D gene: TRBD1
V gene: TRBV20-1
CDR3 length: 17
CDR3 protein: CSARGGDRGSYNSPLHF
CDR3 DNA: TGCAGTGCTAGAGGCGGGGACAGGGGTTCCTATAATTCACCCCTCCACTTT

J gene: TRBJ2-7
clone size: many
D gene: -
V gene: TRBV10-1
CDR3 length: 12
CDR3 protein: CASSGQDLEQYF
CDR3 DNA: TGCGCCAGCAGTGGACAGGATCTCGAGCAGTACTTC

J gene: TRBJ2-3
clone size: -
D gene: -
V gene: TRBV10-3
CDR3 length: 15
CDR3 protein: CAISGGATSTDTQYF
CDR3 DNA: TGTGCCATCAGTGGAGGAGCGACTAGCACAGATACGCAGTATTTT

J gene: TRBJ1-4
clone size: -
D gene: -
V gene: TRBV4-1
CDR3 length: 15
CDR3 protein: CASSQPLARGEKLFF
CDR3 DNA: TGCGCCAGCAGCCAACCTCTCGCTAGGGGCGAAAAACTGTTTTTT

J gene: TRBJ2-7
clone size: many
D gene: -
V gene: TRBV29-1
CDR3 length: 12
CDR3 protein: CSVAAGAYEQYF
CDR3 DNA: TGCAGCGTTGCGGCCGGGGCCTACGAGCAGTACTTC

J gene: TRBJ2-7
clone size: -
D gene: -
V gene: TRBV28
CDR3 length: 13
CDR3 protein: CASSFRPGSQQYF
CDR3 DNA: TGTGCCAGCAGTTTCCGCCCAGGGTCCCAGCAGTACTTC

J gene: TRBJ2-2
clone size: few
D gene: -
V gene: TRBV7-3
CDR3 length: 12
CDR3 protein: CASSSNSGELFF
CDR3 DNA: TGTGCCAGCAGCTCCAACTCAGGGGAGCTGTTTTTT

J gene: TRBJ1-1
clone size: once
D gene: TRBD1
V gene: TRBV20-1
CDR3 length: 10
CDR3 protein: CSAKGAEAFF
CDR3 DNA: TGCAGTGCTAAGGGGGCCGAGGCTTTCTTT

J gene: TRBJ1-2
clone size: -
D gene: TRBD1
V gene: TRBV27
CDR3 length: 14
CDR3 protein: CASRLGQGAYGCTF
CDR3 DNA: TGTGCCAGCAGACTCGGACAGGGGGCTTATGGCTGCACCTTC

J gene: TRBJ1-3
clone size: -
D gene: -
V gene: TRBV25-1
CDR3 length: 14
CDR3 protein: CASSEVGSGDTIYF
CDR3 DNA: TGTGCCAGCAGTGAAGTTGGGTCCGGAGACACCATATATTTT

J gene: TRBJ2-7
clone size: -
D gene: TRBD2
V gene: TRBV2
CDR3 length: 13
CDR3 protein: CASGLDFSYEQYF
CDR3 DNA: TGTGCCAGCGGACTAGATTTCTCCTACGAGCAGTACTTC

J gene: TRBJ2-7
clone size: -
D gene: TRBD2
V gene: TRBV20-1
CDR3 length: 14
CDR3 protein: CSARVMGGPYEQYF
CDR3 DNA: TGCAGTGCTAGAGTTATGGGAGGGCCCTACGAGCAGTACTTC

J gene: TRBJ1-5
clone size: once
D gene: -
V gene: TRBV15
CDR3 length: 15
CDR3 protein: CATSRDRGDNQPQHF
CDR3 DNA: TGTGCCACCAGCAGAGACCGGGGGGACAATCAGCCCCAGCATTTT

J gene: TRBJ1-2
clone size: -
D gene: -
V gene: TRBV7-9
CDR3 length: 13
CDR3 protein: CASRPSGSSGNTF
CDR3 DNA: TGTGCCAGCAGACCCTCAGGGAGCTCTGGAAACACCTTC

J gene: TRBJ1-2
clone size: -
D gene: TRBD1
V gene: TRBV20-1
CDR3 length: 16
CDR3 protein: CSARDFLTGSIYGYTF
CDR3 DNA: TGCAGTGCTAGAGACTTCCTGACAGGGAGTATCTATGGCTACACCTTC

J gene: TRBJ2-5
clone size: -
D gene: TRBD1
V gene: TRBV4-1
CDR3 length: 17
CDR3 protein: CASSARGIGGSKETQYF
CDR3 DNA: TGCGCCAGCAGCGCACGCGGTATAGGGGGCTCAAAAGAGACCCAGTACTTC

J gene: TRBJ1-2
clone size: -
D gene: -
V gene: TRBV27
CDR3 length: 12
CDR3 protein: CASRRSNYGYTF
CDR3 DNA: TGTGCCAGCAGACGGTCTAACTATGGCTACACCTTC